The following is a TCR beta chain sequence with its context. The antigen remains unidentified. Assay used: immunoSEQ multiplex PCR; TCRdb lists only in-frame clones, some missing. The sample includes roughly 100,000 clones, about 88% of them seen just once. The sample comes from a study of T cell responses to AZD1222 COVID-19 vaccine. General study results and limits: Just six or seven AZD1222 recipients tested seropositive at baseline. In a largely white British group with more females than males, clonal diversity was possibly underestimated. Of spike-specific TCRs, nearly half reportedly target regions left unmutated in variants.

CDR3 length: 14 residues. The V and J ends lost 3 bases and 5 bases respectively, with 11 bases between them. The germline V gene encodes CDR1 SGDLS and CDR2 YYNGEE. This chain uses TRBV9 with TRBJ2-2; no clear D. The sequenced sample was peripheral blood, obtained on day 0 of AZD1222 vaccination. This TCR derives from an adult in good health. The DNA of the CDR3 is TGTGCCAGCAGCGCCTTGTTGGCTACCGGGGAGCTGTTTTTT. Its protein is CASSALLATGELFF.